This T cell receptor beta chain was profiled in a study of blood T cells in healthy people across ages. This clonotype was detected a few times. Antigen specificity is unknown. A J-beta primer mix and a sample-barcoded 5' primer were used in a second PCR of about 7 to 12 cycles. Using its own MiXCR run on the 5' RACE reads, TCRdb lists one record per CDR3 protein. Of about 720,000 distinct CDR3 sequences listed, approximately 25% are singletons. Study-wide results and limits: Whereas aged donors had fewer naive CD4+ cells, long-lived donors had more of them and higher diversity. A conclusive naive versus antigen-experienced comparison was prevented by the unsorted PBMCs.

CDR3 length equals 16 residues. Germline assignment: CDR1 DFQATT and CDR2 SNEGSKA (reference sequence). V was trimmed by 3 bases and J by 3 bases, leaving 18 bases between them. These sequences were also reported in another study, on T cells of mothers and their children. That source reports: Samples were provided by three healthy Caucasian mothers and their six children. No clones detected were persistent microchimeric T cell clones.

This chain connects TRBV20-1 to TRBJ1-5; possible D gene TRBD1, 6 bases. This clonotype was obtained from a boy aged 5-17 years in good health. Material for sequencing was blood. Written as DNA, the CDR3 is TGCAGTGCTAGGGCGGACAGCTGGGTGAACAATCAGCCCCAGCATTTT. Protein: CSARADSWVNNQPQHF.